These 24 T cell receptor beta chains came from one sample sequenced in a study of blood T cells in healthy people across ages. A sample-barcoded 5' primer and a J-beta primer mix were used in a second PCR of about 7 to 12 cycles. TCRdb reprocessed the 5' RACE reads via MiXCR and lists one record per CDR3 protein. Of 1.5 million to 2 million distinct CDR3 sequences in the sample, roughly 50% were seen once. The sequenced sample was blood. All receptors derive from a woman in her 40s in good health.

J is TRBJ2-1 and V is TRBV3-1; D is unclear. Germline CDR1 and CDR2: LGHDT and YNNKEL (reference sequence). There are 13 residues in the CDR3. V was pared by 1 base and J by 7 bases, with 8 bases between. In DNA form, the CDR3 reads TGTGCCAGCAGCCAAGTGCTCTCGAATGAGCAGTTCTTC. Translating gives CASSQVLSNEQFF.

The chain couples TRBV20-1 to TRBJ1-6; no firm D call. Trimming left V 1 base short and J 5 bases short, with 12 bases between. CDR1 and CDR2 (germline): DFQATT, SNEGSKA (reference sequence). The CDR3 is 15 residues long. The CDR3 coding sequence is TGCAGTGCTAGAGCGGCCTCGACTGATAATTCACCCCTCCACTTT. Its protein product is CSARAASTDNSPLHF.

V is TRBV6-5 and J is TRBJ2-5; TRBD2 aligns across 8 bases. Germline V gene data show CDR1 as MNHEY and CDR2 as SVGAGI. V lost 2 bases, J lost 2 bases, and 7 bases stayed unmatched. This CDR3 is 16 amino acids long. The CDR3, as DNA: TGTGCCAGCAGTTACACCAGCGGGGGAGTTCAAGAGACCCAGTACTTC. As protein: CASSYTSGGVQETQYF.

In regard to this clonotype: A junction boundary mismatches the germline segment, possibly from a read error. This chain connects TRBV6-5 to TRBJ1-2; D might be TRBD1 (5 bases). This CDR3 is 16 amino acids long. The germline V gene has CDR1 MNHEY and CDR2 SVGAGI. In DNA form, the CDR3 reads TGTGCCAGCAGAACCCTAGTGAAAGGGGCTGGCTATGGCTGCACCTTC. Amino acid sequence: CASRTLVKGAGYGCTF.

V and J are TRBV29-1 and TRBJ2-3; 9 nucleotides align to TRBD1. The ends lost 5 bases at V and 3 bases at J; junction bases unmatched: 9. Per germline, CDR1 SQVTM and CDR2 ANQGSEA. The CDR3 length is 15 residues. The chain's CDR3 is CSVRRTGAGTDTQYF. The CDR3 bases are TGCAGCGTTCGCCGGACAGGGGCCGGAACAGATACGCAGTATTTT.

The CDR3 here is CATGVAGAPEQFF. The CDR3 nucleotides are TGTGCCACCGGCGTAGCGGGGGCCCCGGAGCAGTTCTTC. The gene calls are TRBV24-1 and TRBJ2-1, with 9 bases identical to TRBD2. CDR3 size: 13 residues. CDR1 KGHDR and CDR2 SFDVKD come from the germline V gene. V was clipped by 9 bases and J by 10 bases; unmatched bases: 9.

About this clonotype: A single base separates this from a much larger clone, so it may be a read error. The chain employs TRBV6-6 and TRBJ2-1; perhaps D is TRBD1 or TRBD2 (6 bases each). The germline gives CDR1 MNHNY, CDR2 SVGAGI (reference sequence). The CDR3 loop spans 14 amino acids. Trimming pared 8 bases from V and 6 bases from J, leaving 17 bases between. The chain's CDR3 is CASWGVLGGNEQFF. The CDR3 DNA reads as TGTGCCAGCTGGGGGGTTTTAGGGGGCAATGAGCAGTTCTTC.

In regard to this clonotype: At one end the junction does not follow the germline gene, possibly because of a read error. CDR3 in amino acids: CASSSGLTRPQGTQYF. The CDR3 bases are TGCGCCAGCAGCTCTGGGCTGACAAGGCCCCAAGGGACCCAGTACTTC. The chain has TRBV5-1 and TRBJ2-5; D ambiguous. Germline-derived CDR1 and CDR2 are SGHRS and YFSETQ. The CDR3 has 16 residues.

J is TRBJ1-2 and V is TRBV7-9; D gene uncertain. CDR1 and CDR2 (germline): SEHNR, FQNEAQ (reference sequence). V lost 5 bases to trimming and J lost 0 bases, with 16 bases between them. There are 16 residues in the CDR3. The CDR3 region is CASSLTLGTPNYGYTF. CDR3 DNA: TGTGCCAGCAGCCTGACCCTGGGAACCCCTAACTATGGCTACACCTTC.

This chain joins TRBV20-1 and TRBJ2-2; TRBD1 aligns across 9 bases. This CDR3 is built from 16 residues. Germline CDR1 and CDR2: DFQATT and SNEGSKA (reference sequence). V lost 2 bases to trimming and J lost 1 base; unmatched junction nucleotides: 5. DNA of the CDR3: TGCAGTGCTAGAAGGGACAGGGTACAGAACACCGGGGAGCTGTTTTTT. Its protein product is CSARRDRVQNTGELFF.

This clonotype was picked up a small number of times. The J gene is TRBJ1-1, the V gene TRBV4-2, with 10 nucleotides matching TRBD1. CDR1 and CDR2 from the germline V gene are LGHNA and YNFKEQ. The CDR3 totals 14 residues. Trimming cost V 5 bases and J 6 bases; bases outside gene matches: 6. The CDR3 loop is CASSEGQGVSEAFF. The CDR3, as DNA: TGTGCCAGCAGCGAAGGACAGGGGGTCTCTGAAGCTTTCTTT.

There are a few counts of this clonotype. This chain joins TRBV29-1 and TRBJ2-1; 11 bases are a match to TRBD2. Germline V gene data show CDR1 as SQVTM and CDR2 as ANQGSEA. This CDR3 has 16 residues. The V segment lost 7 bases and the J segment 9 bases; nucleotides outside the gene matches: 17. CDR3 residues: CSAPVGLAAFNSEQFF. CDR3 in DNA: TGCAGCGCCCCTGTGGGACTAGCGGCGTTTAATAGTGAGCAGTTCTTC.

The chain has TRBV12-3 or TRBV12-4 and TRBJ2-5, with 9 bases aligning to TRBD2. The CDR3 contains 16 residues. Trimming removed 2 bases from V and 3 bases from J; junction bases left unmatched: 7. CDR3 sequence: CASSLLAGGSKETQYF. The CDR3 bases are TGTGCCAGCAGTTTACTGGCGGGGGGGTCGAAAGAGACCCAGTACTTC.

The J gene is TRBJ2-5, the V gene TRBV20-1, with D possibly called TRBD1 or TRBD2 (6 bases each). Germline V gene sequence: CDR1 DFQATT, CDR2 SNEGSKA (reference sequence). The CDR3 runs to 16 residues. V gave up 0 bases and J gave up 11 bases, with 25 bases separating them. In DNA, the CDR3 is TGCAGTGCTAGAGATTATCGACAGAGGGGGGCTAATGAGCAGTACTTC. It specifies CSARDYRQRGANEQYF.

This chain connects TRBV6-6 to TRBJ2-3; TRBD1 or TRBD2 may be the D gene (5 bases each). CDR1 and CDR2 (germline): MNHNY, SVGAGI (reference sequence). CDR3 length: 12 residues. The V gene lost 7 bases and the J gene lost 6 bases, with 11 bases spanning the gap. CDR3 in amino acids: CASTSGSDTQYF. The CDR3 DNA reads TGTGCCAGCACCTCAGGGAGCGATACGCAGTATTTT.

V usage is TRBV6-5 and J usage is TRBJ2-5; D gene uncertain. The germline CDR1 and CDR2 sequences are MNHEY and SVGAGI. There are 13 residues in the CDR3. Trimming left V 7 bases short and J 3 bases short, with 12 bases between. The DNA of the CDR3 is TGTGCCAGCACTATGGAGCTTAAAGAGACCCAGTACTTC. This codes for CASTMELKETQYF.

This clonotype appeared a few times. V usage is TRBV11-2 and J usage is TRBJ2-3; tentative D call: TRBD2 (6 bases). The germline V gene has CDR1 SGHAT and CDR2 FQNNGV. The V gene lost 0 bases and the J gene lost 0 bases, with 13 bases spanning the gap. The CDR3 loop spans 17 amino acids. CDR3 in DNA: TGTGCCAGCAGCTTAGACTCGACTAGACCTAGCACAGATACGCAGTATTTT. As protein: CASSLDSTRPSTDTQYF.

The chain uses TRBV7-9 and TRBJ2-7, with TRBD1 matching over 9 bases. In germline, CDR1 is SEHNR, CDR2 FQNEAQ (reference sequence). The CDR3 extends over 16 amino acids. V shed 5 bases and J 5 bases; nucleotides not matched to a gene: 13. CDR3 loop: CASSRTRSRDRDEQYF. CDR3 bases: TGTGCCAGCAGCCGAACCCGGTCCCGGGACAGGGACGAGCAGTACTTC.

This chain links TRBV2 with TRBJ2-3; 8 bases match TRBD1. V was pared by 6 bases and J by 1 base, with 3 bases of the junction left unmatched. Germline V gives CDR1 SNHLY, CDR2 FYNNEI. The CDR3 extends over 14 amino acids. CDR3 in DNA: TGTGCCAGCAGGTTGGACAGGGGCACAGATACGCAGTATTTT. It translates to CASRLDRGTDTQYF.

J is TRBJ2-7 and V is TRBV5-1, with D unclear. CDR1 is SGHRS, CDR2 YFSETQ, per germline. The V end was cut by 4 bases, the J end by 7 bases, with 18 bases between. The CDR3 consists of 14 residues. CDR3 protein: CASSPEQSFWEQYF. CDR3 in DNA: TGCGCCAGCAGCCCCGAACAGTCCTTTTGGGAGCAGTACTTC.

This clonotype showed up just a few times. The rearrangement joins TRBV6-6 to TRBJ2-3; 11 bases fit TRBD2. This CDR3 contains 15 residues. V lost 0 bases and J lost 11; bases outside the gene matches: 7. The germline CDR1 and CDR2 sequences are MNHNY and SVGAGI (reference sequence). The CDR3 loop is CASSYSSGGATLQYF. CDR3 in DNA: TGTGCCAGCAGTTACTCTAGCGGGGGGGCTACGTTGCAGTATTTT.

This clonotype was seen more than once but under ten times. The rearrangement joins TRBV5-5 to TRBJ2-1; TRBD2 might be the D (6 bases). V was pared by 3 bases and J by 4 bases, with 17 bases between. This CDR3 spans 16 amino acids. Germline CDR1 SGHKS, CDR2 YYEKEE (reference sequence). CDR3: CASSYRLGGEYNEQFF. In DNA form, the CDR3 reads TGTGCCAGCAGCTACCGGTTGGGCGGGGAATACAATGAGCAGTTCTTC.

The CDR3 sequence is CASSGLADEQYF. The CDR3 DNA is TGTGCCAGCAGTGGGCTAGCTGATGAGCAGTACTTC. The rearrangement links TRBV2 to TRBJ2-7, with D possibly being TRBD2 (5 bases). CDR1 SNHLY and CDR2 FYNNEI come from the germline V gene. The CDR3 is made up of 12 amino acids. V lost 4 bases and J lost 7, with 11 bases in between.

The chain employs TRBV27 and TRBJ2-1, with 8 bases lining up with TRBD2. The CDR3 is made up of 15 amino acids. J was trimmed by 3 bases and V by 8 bases; bases with no gene match: 9. Germline CDR1 MNHEY, CDR2 SMNVEV (reference sequence). The CDR3 protein is CASAGAGGHYNEQFF. The DNA of the CDR3 is TGTGCCAGCGCGGGGGCGGGGGGACACTACAATGAGCAGTTCTTC.